This TCR beta chain was observed in a study of cytomegalovirus exposure and HLA in healthy donors. Study-level information: A subsequent analysis stated that the approximately 110 validation repertoires were run on the same platform as the roughly 670 first-cohort repertoires.

The study's findings and limits: Subsequent analysis revealed that first-cohort TCR clusters tended to co-occur in the 110 or so validation repertoires. Rarity marked most TCR sequences, yet some public TCRs occurred in many donors.

Assay used: immunoSEQ multiplex PCR; TCRdb lists only in-frame clones, some missing. The sample shows under 85,000 clones, almost 95% of them seen only once. Comment on this clone: What it recognizes is unknown.

Germline V gives CDR1 SGHDT, CDR2 YYEEEE. Trimming left V 3 bases short and J 2 bases short, with 15 bases between. The CDR3 length is 16 residues. This TCR was recovered from a man aged 18 to 30 in good health and CMV-seropositive. The chain links TRBV5-6 to TRBJ2-1, with TRBD2 as a possible D gene (6 bases). Sequences were obtained from PBMCs. CDR3 sequence reads: CASSSTRDSPYNEQFF. The CDR3 nucleotides are TGTGCCAGCAGCTCCACGCGGGACTCGCCCTACAATGAGCAGTTCTTC.